The entry below describes one T cell receptor beta chain. Its matching antigen is unknown. This record comes from a study of OX40 agonist ivuxolimab in advanced cancers. Study details: The group had a mean age of around 64 years, ranged from about 23 to 85, and was 80% to 90% male. Three patients responded partially, comprising one with hepatocellular carcinoma and two with cutaneous melanoma.

Regarding the study as a whole: Antigen targets of the expanded peripheral T cells went undetermined. More expanded clones were found, on average, in CD8+ than in CD4+ T cells.

The germline CDR1 and CDR2 sequences are LNHDA and SQIVND (reference sequence). V gave up 2 bases and J gave up 5 bases, with 21 bases separating them. The length of the CDR3 is 17 residues. Generated by immunoSEQ multiplex PCR, the TCRdb table keeps only in-frame clones and is missing some. The sample gives approximately 84,000 clones, 70% to 90% of which show up once; 1.5% to 2.5% is in the top ten. This TCR was recovered from an adult with an advanced solid tumor such as melanoma, head and neck, liver or kidney cancer. The gene calls are TRBV19 and TRBJ2-5; D possibly matches TRBD1 or TRBD2 (5 bases each). The source was CD4+ or CD8+ T cells sorted from blood, collected in a trial of the OX40 agonist ivuxolimab. This CDR3 is CASSIPSRSGLGETQYF. The DNA for the CDR3 is TGTGCCAGTAGTATACCCTCCAGATCGGGGCTGGGGGAGACCCAGTACTTC.